These T cell receptor beta chains were read from a single sample in a study of regulatory T cells in long-lasting Graves disease. TCRdb passed the multiplex PCR reads through MiXCR, listing each CDR3 protein once. The sample comprises hundreds of thousands of distinct CDR3 sequences, 15% to 20% of which are singletons, and about 25% rests with the top ten. This sample was also put to use in a study of T cells in Graves' hyperthyroidism and ophthalmopathy.

The sample consisted of peripheral blood mononuclear cells (PBMCs), taken at new diagnosis, from a patient treated with antithyroid drugs. The receptors were gathered from a woman aged 35-65 years with Graves disease. CDR3s include the opening cysteine and the closing phenylalanine or tryptophan. The D gene is left open where the match is weak. Clone size, where shown, is once, few, many, or a class for clones that have expanded.

size | J | V | D | DNA | CDR3
once | TRBJ1-4 | TRBV6-1 | TRBD1 | TGTGCCAGCAGCAGGGACAGACCCTATAATGAAAAACTGTTTTTT | CASSRDRPYNEKLFF
- | TRBJ1-6 | TRBV10-3 | - | TGTGCCATCAGTTTGGACGGATTTTCTAATTCACCCCTCCACTTT | CAISLDGFSNSPLHF
- | TRBJ1-1 | TRBV4-1 | - | TGCGCCAGCAGCCAAGGTCCAGGGGTCGTCACTGAAGCTTTCTTT | CASSQGPGVVTEAFF
many | TRBJ2-3 | TRBV5-1 | TRBD2 | TGCGCCAGCAGTCGGAGCGGGGGGGCGATTACTAGCACAGATACGCAGTATTTT | CASSRSGGAITSTDTQYF
many | TRBJ1-1 | TRBV7-3 | - | TGTGCCAGCAGCTCAACCCGGGACACTGAAGCTTTCTTT | CASSSTRDTEAFF
many | TRBJ1-1 | TRBV5-4 | - | TGTGCCAGCACCCTCGACGGACAGACTGAAGCTTTCTTT | CASTLDGQTEAFF
few | TRBJ2-3 | TRBV6-1 | - | TGTGCCACCATCACCAGCGGCACAGATACGCAGTATTTT | CATITSGTDTQYF
few | TRBJ2-2 | TRBV6-5 | - | TGTGCCAGCAGTTACGAGGTTTGGAACACCGGGGAGCTGTTTTTT | CASSYEVWNTGELFF
few | TRBJ1-6 | TRBV5-4 | - | TGTGCCAGCAGCGGGGGGGGCTACTACGTTTCACCCCTCCACTTT | CASSGGGYYVSPLHF
many | TRBJ1-6 | TRBV11-2 | TRBD1 | TGTGCCAGCAGGACGGCGGCCGGGACAGGGTACTCACCCCTCCACTTT | CASRTAAGTGYSPLHF
few | TRBJ1-2 | TRBV14 | - | TGTGCCAGCAGCCGGATCGGGGGGACTGGCTACACCTTC | CASSRIGGTGYTF
few | TRBJ1-4 | TRBV9 | TRBD1 | TGTGCCAGCAGCGAACGAGTACCTGGGACAGGGGGCGAAAAACTGTTTTTT | CASSERVPGTGGEKLFF
many | TRBJ2-1 | TRBV2 | TRBD2 | TGTGCCAGCAGTGAATCGCGGGGGGCGTACAATGAGCAGTTCTTC | CASSESRGAYNEQFF
many | TRBJ2-3 | TRBV2 | - | TGTGCCAGCAGTGGCTCCCTCCTCCCCTATGTTGATACGCAGTATTTT | CASSGSLLPYVDTQYF
many | TRBJ1-1 | TRBV20-1 | - | TGCAGTGCTAGAGTCGCAGGGGTTAGCTCTGAAGCTTTCTTT | CSARVAGVSSEAFF
many | TRBJ2-1 | TRBV6-1 | - | TGTGCCAGCAGGTCCGGGCTGCGGGACAATGAGCAGTTCTTC | CASRSGLRDNEQFF
few | TRBJ1-3 | TRBV7-8 | - | TGTGCCAGCAGCTACAGGTCCCCATCCTCTGGAAACACCATATATTTT | CASSYRSPSSGNTIYF
many | TRBJ1-2 | TRBV18 | TRBD1 | TGTGCCAGCTCACCACCCTCGGACAGGGTGGCGCATGGCTACACCTTC | CASSPPSDRVAHGYTF
- | TRBJ2-5 | TRBV5-1 | TRBD1 | TGCGCCAGCAGCCTTCTGCAGGGGGCCGGTAAGACCCAGTACTTC | CASSLLQGAGKTQYF
- | TRBJ1-5 | TRBV7-9 | - | TGTGCCGGCAGCTTAGCGGACACGGGCAATCAGCCCCAGCATTTT | CAGSLADTGNQPQHF
- | TRBJ2-7 | TRBV15 | - | TGTGCCACCAGCAGAGATAAAGGGCCCCACGAGCAGTACTTC | CATSRDKGPHEQYF
many | TRBJ2-2 | TRBV29-1 | - | TGCAGCGTAAGTGACAGCACTGGCACCGGGGAGCTGTTTTTT | CSVSDSTGTGELFF